This TCR beta chain was sequenced in a study of CD8 T cells in ankylosing spondylitis (dated by TCRdb to about 2017). Regarding the study in general: T cell receptor beta repertoires were profiled in healthy donors and ankylosing spondylitis patients so that disease-linked TCR variants could be found. The full study cohort was made up of 25 to 30 ankylosing spondylitis patients and 108 healthy donors. Samples of peripheral blood were taken, and for ankylosing spondylitis patients, synovial fluid was collected as well.

The paper as a whole reports these results and caveats: A CD8+ phenotype was shown by the disease-linked clones, which were found at relatively low frequencies in peripheral blood. Some motif variants had previously been reported in the synovial fluid and blood of reactive arthritis patients, which suggests shared mechanisms of disease initiation. A TCR beta motif made up of 7 to 9 highly homologous amino acid variants appeared to be characteristic of blood from ankylosing spondylitis patients. According to the report, matched synovial fluid samples from ankylosing spondylitis patients were significantly enriched for the disease-linked clones.

Sequencing used an Illumina HiSeq 2500. Quantitative 5'-RACE with molecular barcodes was used to prepare TCR beta libraries. As for how the authors treated the data: A new computational method based on a probabilistic model of VDJ rearrangement was used to identify disease-linked TCR variants. TCRdb reran the public reads through fastp at Q25 and MiXCR, keeping productive beta chains. All rows with the same CDR3 protein become a single entry with the most common DNA and genes. The V and J calls and clone size are TCRdb's, not the authors'. The sample table contains 220,000 or so distinct CDR3 sequences; only one count was recorded for around 19% of them. The ten largest clones represent 42% of the sample. The CDR3 numbers 13 residues from cysteine through phenylalanine. Kept here is only the CDR3 DNA, which spans 39 bases and is read in frame from base 1. The trim is 3 bases for V and 6 bases for J, with a gap of 8 bases between the germline ends. CDR1 and CDR2 were assigned from the germline V gene as SGHTA and FQGNSA.

This clonotype was observed a handful of times. Its antigen remains undetermined. No clone much larger than this one lies a single base away; base qualities are absent. Sequencing input: blood, either unsorted or a sorted T cell fraction (not recorded which). This chain joins TRBV7-2 to TRBJ2-2; there is no confident call for the D gene. This TCR was recovered from a male donor with ankylosing spondylitis. At the DNA level, the sequence is TGTGCCAGCAGCTTCAGACTCCCCGGGGAGCTGTTTTTT. The translation is CASSFRLPGELFF.